This T cell receptor (beta chain) stems from a study of blood T cell repertoires in COVID-19. Study at large: Sites in the United States, Italy and Spain provided acute and convalescent COVID-19 samples. T cells, B-cell-depleted T cells, or PBMCs supplied cDNA or gDNA.

In the authors' methods: Using reference gene primer amplification, nucleated cell counts were estimated. Repertoires were generated with immunoSEQ multiplex PCR, while TCRdb's copy carries only in-frame clones and drops some. That table furnishes V, J and clone size, whereas the DNA furnished D and trimming. The sample includes 150,000 or so clones, about 86% of them seen just once. Trimming left V 2 bases short and J 10 bases short, with 8 bases between. Germline V gene data show CDR1 as MDHEN and CDR2 as SYDVKM. The CDR3 length is 12 residues. This clone was seen just once. The rearrangement uses TRBV28 and TRBJ2-2; perhaps TRBD1 as D (6 bases). The receptor was derived from a woman between 65 and 79 years old with acute or convalescent COVID-19. What was sequenced was peripheral blood. CDR3 nucleotide sequence: TGTGCCAGCAGTTTACAGGGGATGGAGCTGTTTTTT. Encoded protein: CASSLQGMELFF.